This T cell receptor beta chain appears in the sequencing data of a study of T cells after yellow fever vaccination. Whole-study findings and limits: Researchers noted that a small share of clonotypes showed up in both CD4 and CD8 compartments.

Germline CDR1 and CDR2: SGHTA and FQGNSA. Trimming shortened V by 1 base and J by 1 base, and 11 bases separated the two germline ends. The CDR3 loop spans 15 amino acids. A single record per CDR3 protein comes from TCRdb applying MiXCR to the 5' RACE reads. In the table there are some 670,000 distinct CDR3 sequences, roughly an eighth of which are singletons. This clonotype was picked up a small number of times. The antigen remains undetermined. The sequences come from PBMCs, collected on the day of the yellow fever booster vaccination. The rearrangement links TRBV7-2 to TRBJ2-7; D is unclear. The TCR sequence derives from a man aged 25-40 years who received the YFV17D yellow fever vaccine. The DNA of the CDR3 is TGTGCCAGCAGCTTAGAATTTGGATATTCCTACGAGCAGTACTTC. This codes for CASSLEFGYSYEQYF.